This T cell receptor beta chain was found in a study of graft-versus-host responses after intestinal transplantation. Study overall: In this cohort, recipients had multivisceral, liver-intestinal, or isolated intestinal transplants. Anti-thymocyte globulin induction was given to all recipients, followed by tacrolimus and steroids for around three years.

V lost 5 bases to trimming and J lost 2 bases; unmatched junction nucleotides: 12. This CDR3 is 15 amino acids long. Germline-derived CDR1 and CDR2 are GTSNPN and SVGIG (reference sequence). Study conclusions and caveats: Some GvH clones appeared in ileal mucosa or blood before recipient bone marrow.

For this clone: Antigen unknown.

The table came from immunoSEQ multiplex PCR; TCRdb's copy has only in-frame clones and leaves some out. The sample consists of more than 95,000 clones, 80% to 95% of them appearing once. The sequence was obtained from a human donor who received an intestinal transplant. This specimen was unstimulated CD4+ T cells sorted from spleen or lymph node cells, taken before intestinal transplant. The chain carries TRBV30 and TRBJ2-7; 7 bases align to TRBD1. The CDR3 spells CAWAGKRDRAYEQYF. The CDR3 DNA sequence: TGTGCCTGGGCCGGGAAACGGGACAGAGCCTACGAGCAGTACTTC. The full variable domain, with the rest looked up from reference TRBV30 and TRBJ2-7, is SQTIHQWPATLVQPVGSPLSLECTVEGTSNPNLYWYRQAAGRGLQLLFYSVGIGQISSEVPQNLSASRPQDRQFILSSKKLLLSDSGFYLCAWAGKRDRAYEQYFGPGTRLTVT.